This TCR beta chain is drawn from a study of blood T cell repertoires in COVID-19. Overall study: Samples came from the United States, Italy and Spain, spanning acute and convalescent COVID-19. Sources were T cells, B-cell-depleted T cells, or PBMCs; the material itself was cDNA or gDNA.

Clones were read by immunoSEQ multiplex PCR, and TCRdb kept only the in-frame ones, dropping some. The table includes roughly 98,000 clones, over 80% detected once. Germline-derived CDR1 and CDR2 are SEHNR and FQNEAQ (reference sequence). The CDR3 totals 12 residues. Between the trimmed V and J ends, which lost 1 base and 7 bases, there was a span of 7 bases. The sample consisted of peripheral blood. The receptor comes from a woman in her seventies with active or convalescent COVID-19. The chain is built from TRBV7-9 and TRBJ1-2, with TRBD1 as a possible D gene (5 bases). CDR3 in DNA: TGTGCCAGCAGCTTAGAACAGGTTGGCTACACCTTC. Its protein is CASSLEQVGYTF.